A selection of T cell receptor beta chains follows, all from one sample in a study of blood T cell repertoires in COVID-19. Here immunoSEQ multiplex PCR was the method, and the copy in TCRdb shows in-frame clones only, minus some. The table shows approximately 300,000 clones, with approximately 88% occurring only once. Input material: peripheral blood. These receptors were collected from a man aged 18 to 35 who had recovered from COVID-19. CDR3s include the opening cysteine and the closing phenylalanine or tryptophan. The order of the fields is J gene, V gene, D gene, clone size, CDR3 DNA, CDR3 protein. D genes are given only for firm matches. Not all rows give a size; the values are once, few, many and, for expanded clones, a class.

J: TRBJ1-1
V: TRBV6-1
D: NA
size: NA
DNA: TGTGCCAGCAGTGAACAGGGGCGCACTGAAGCTTTCTTT
CDR3: CASSEQGRTEAFF

J: TRBJ2-1
V: TRBV13
D: TRBD1
size: NA
DNA: TGTGCCAGCAGCCCGGGAGACAGGGGAACTCCGTGGAATGAGCAGTTCTTC
CDR3: CASSPGDRGTPWNEQFF

J: TRBJ2-7
V: TRBV18
D: TRBD1
size: NA
DNA: TGTGCCAGCTCTCCACTGGTTGGGGACAGTTCCTACGAGCAGTACTTC
CDR3: CASSPLVGDSSYEQYF

J: TRBJ1-6
V: TRBV25-1
D: NA
size: NA
DNA: TGTGCCAGCCGGGACTTTGGGAATTCACCCCTCCACTTT
CDR3: CASRDFGNSPLHF

J: TRBJ1-4
V: TRBV4-3
D: NA
size: NA
DNA: TGCGCCAGCAGCCAAGAGCGAAGTGAAATATTAAAAAAGAACAAACTGTTTTTT
CDR3: CASSQERSEILKKNKLFF

J: TRBJ2-3
V: TRBV19
D: NA
size: NA
DNA: TGTGCCAGTAGTATCCCGAGGCGCTCAGATACGCAGTATTTT
CDR3: CASSIPRRSDTQYF

J: TRBJ2-1
V: TRBV29-1
D: NA
size: NA
DNA: TGCAGCGTTCGCTTGGCGGTTTACAATGAGCAGTTCTTC
CDR3: CSVRLAVYNEQFF

J: TRBJ1-3
V: TRBV11-2
D: NA
size: NA
DNA: TGTGCCAGCAGCTTGGAGGGGACGGTCTCTGGAAACACCATATATTTT
CDR3: CASSLEGTVSGNTIYF

J: TRBJ2-2
V: TRBV18
D: TRBD2
size: once
DNA: TGTGCCAGCTCACCTCCTAGCGGGGCGAGCACCGGGGAGCTGTTTTTT
CDR3: CASSPPSGASTGELFF

J: TRBJ2-1
V: TRBV5-1
D: NA
size: NA
DNA: TGCGCCAGCAGCCGGGCAGGACACTACAATGAGCAGTTCTTC
CDR3: CASSRAGHYNEQFF

J: TRBJ1-2
V: TRBV27
D: NA
size: NA
DNA: TGTGCCAGCAGTTGGGGACTCCCCGGCTATGGCTACACCTTC
CDR3: CASSWGLPGYGYTF

J: TRBJ1-2
V: TRBV6-2/TRBV6-3
D: TRBD1
size: NA
DNA: TGTGCCAGCAGTTCCTTACCCGACAGGGCAGGAGATGGCTACACCTTC
CDR3: CASSSLPDRAGDGYTF

J: TRBJ1-5
V: TRBV3-1/TRBV3-2
D: NA
size: NA
DNA: TGTGCCAGCAGCCCTCAAGAGAGCGGTCAGCCCCAGCATTTT
CDR3: CASSPQESGQPQHF

J: TRBJ2-7
V: TRBV7-9
D: NA
size: NA
DNA: TGTGCCAGCAGCTTGGGGCAGGGCGCCTACGAGCAGTACTTC
CDR3: CASSLGQGAYEQYF

J: TRBJ2-3
V: TRBV5-4
D: NA
size: NA
DNA: TGTGCCAGCAGTCCCGACTTTGGGGATACGCAGTATTTT
CDR3: CASSPDFGDTQYF

J: TRBJ1-2
V: TRBV3-1/TRBV3-2
D: NA
size: once
DNA: TGTGCCAGCAGCCAAGATTGGAGGTCTGGCTACACCTTC
CDR3: CASSQDWRSGYTF

J: TRBJ2-1
V: TRBV7-6
D: NA
size: NA
DNA: TGTGCCAGCAGCTTCCGTCCAGTATCCCCCTACAATGAGCAGTTCTTC
CDR3: CASSFRPVSPYNEQFF

J: TRBJ2-2
V: TRBV7-8
D: NA
size: once
DNA: TGTGCCAGCAGCCCACCCCAGGGATTCAACACCGGGGAGCTGTTTTTT
CDR3: CASSPPQGFNTGELFF

J: TRBJ2-5
V: TRBV25-1
D: TRBD1
size: NA
DNA: TGTGCCAGCAGTGTGACAGGGGGGGAGACCCAGTACTTC
CDR3: CASSVTGGETQYF

J: TRBJ2-2
V: TRBV14
D: TRBD1
size: NA
DNA: TGTGCCAGCAGCAAGTGGGACAGGACAACCTCTAAAACCGGGGAGCTGTTTTTT
CDR3: CASSKWDRTTSKTGELFF

J: TRBJ1-2
V: TRBV7-9
D: TRBD1
size: few
DNA: TGTGCCAGCAGCTTAGGTTCAAGACAGGGACTTAACTATGGCTACACCTTC
CDR3: CASSLGSRQGLNYGYTF

J: TRBJ2-7
V: TRBV7-2
D: TRBD2
size: few
DNA: TGTGCCAGCAGCTCCCGCAACAGCGGGAGTATGTACGAGCAGTACTTC
CDR3: CASSSRNSGSMYEQYF

J: TRBJ1-3
V: TRBV10-3
D: TRBD1
size: NA
DNA: TGTGCCATCAGTGAGTCAGTGACAGGGAGTAACACCATATATTTT
CDR3: CAISESVTGSNTIYF

J: TRBJ2-1
V: TRBV19
D: NA
size: NA
DNA: TGTGCCAGTAGTATTATCAGTTCACGGGATGAGCAGTTCTTC
CDR3: CASSIISSRDEQFF

J: TRBJ1-2
V: TRBV6-5
D: NA
size: NA
DNA: TGTGCCAGCAGTTATGGACAGCCCTATGGCTACACCTTC
CDR3: CASSYGQPYGYTF

J: TRBJ2-5
V: TRBV2
D: TRBD2
size: NA
DNA: TGTGCCAGCAGTGAGGGCCCCGGACTAGAGCCGGCCCAGTACTTC
CDR3: CASSEGPGLEPAQYF

J: TRBJ2-3
V: TRBV6-5
D: NA
size: NA
DNA: TGTGCCATCCAGACTACGGGCACAGATACGCAGTATTTT
CDR3: CAIQTTGTDTQYF

J: TRBJ2-3
V: TRBV11-2
D: NA
size: once
DNA: TGTGCCAGCAGCTTACGTTTCGGGGATAGAGATACGCAGTATTTT
CDR3: CASSLRFGDRDTQYF

J: TRBJ2-2
V: TRBV10-3
D: TRBD1
size: NA
DNA: TGTGCCATCAGTGACTGGACAGGGAAAACCGGGGAGCTGTTTTTT
CDR3: CAISDWTGKTGELFF

J: TRBJ2-3
V: TRBV5-1
D: TRBD1
size: NA
DNA: TGCGCCAGCAGCTCGTGGACAGGGGGCGGTACAGATACGCAGTATTTT
CDR3: CASSSWTGGGTDTQYF

J: TRBJ1-3
V: TRBV7-2
D: TRBD1
size: NA
DNA: TGTGCCAGCAGCCCTATTTTGGGACAGAGAAACACCATATATTTT
CDR3: CASSPILGQRNTIYF

J: TRBJ2-2
V: TRBV14
D: TRBD1
size: NA
DNA: TGTGCCAGCAGCCTAAGGACAGGGTCCGGGGAGCTGTTTTTT
CDR3: CASSLRTGSGELFF

J: TRBJ2-7
V: TRBV29-1
D: NA
size: NA
DNA: TGCAGCGTTGAAGCGGGAACGGGGTACGAGCAGTACTTC
CDR3: CSVEAGTGYEQYF

J: TRBJ2-4
V: TRBV7-2
D: TRBD2
size: NA
DNA: TGTGCCAGCAGCTTAGTGGCGGCTCTAGCGGGAGAACAAAACATTCAGTACTTC
CDR3: CASSLVAALAGEQNIQYF

J: TRBJ2-7
V: TRBV2
D: NA
size: NA
DNA: TGTGCCAGCAGTGAGAGGAGGGTCTCCTACGAGCAGTACTTC
CDR3: CASSERRVSYEQYF

J: TRBJ2-7
V: TRBV29-1
D: NA
size: NA
DNA: TGCAGCGTTGCCGACAGCTACGAGCAGTACTTC
CDR3: CSVADSYEQYF

J: TRBJ2-1
V: TRBV6-5
D: TRBD2
size: NA
DNA: TGTGCCGGATCATTAGCGGGGATATACAATGAGCAGTTCTTC
CDR3: CAGSLAGIYNEQFF

J: TRBJ1-1
V: TRBV6-1
D: NA
size: once
DNA: TGTGCCAGCAGTGAAGCGCGGGGCGTGGGTCGTAGTACTGAAGCTTTCTTT
CDR3: CASSEARGVGRSTEAFF

J: TRBJ2-2
V: TRBV29-1
D: TRBD2
size: NA
DNA: TGCAGCGTATTAGCGGGAGGGCCTGTCACCGGGGAGCTGTTTTTT
CDR3: CSVLAGGPVTGELFF

J: TRBJ2-1
V: TRBV9
D: NA
size: NA
DNA: TGTGCCAGCAGCCCAGACAGGCAGAACAACAATGAGCAGTTCTTC
CDR3: CASSPDRQNNNEQFF

J: TRBJ2-7
V: TRBV7-9
D: NA
size: NA
DNA: TGTGCCAGCCGTCCACCGGGTACGTACGAGCAGTACTTC
CDR3: CASRPPGTYEQYF

J: TRBJ1-4
V: TRBV5-1
D: NA
size: once
DNA: TGCGCCAGCAGCTTGTCAGGGCCCCCTGATGAAAAACTGTTTTTT
CDR3: CASSLSGPPDEKLFF

J: TRBJ1-2
V: TRBV9
D: NA
size: NA
DNA: TGTGCCAGCAGCGCTCCCTTTGTCACGGGTGGCTACACCTTC
CDR3: CASSAPFVTGGYTF

J: TRBJ2-5
V: TRBV4-1
D: NA
size: NA
DNA: TGCGCCAGCAGCCTAGCCGGGAGTCAAGAGACCCAGTACTTC
CDR3: CASSLAGSQETQYF

J: TRBJ1-3
V: TRBV4-1
D: TRBD1
size: NA
DNA: TGCGCCAGCAGCCAAGAGTTGCAGGGGGCCTACACCATATATTTT
CDR3: CASSQELQGAYTIYF

J: TRBJ1-5
V: TRBV5-7
D: TRBD1
size: NA
DNA: TGTGCCAGCAGTTCCGGACAGGCCAATCAGCCCCAGCATTTT
CDR3: CASSSGQANQPQHF

J: TRBJ1-1
V: TRBV2
D: NA
size: few
DNA: TGTGCCAGCAGCACTTCGGGTCGGGAAAACACTGAAGCTTTCTTT
CDR3: CASSTSGRENTEAFF